This record concerns one T cell receptor beta chain sequence. This entry belongs to a study of blood T cell repertoires in COVID-19. Study at large: T cells, B-cell-depleted T cells, or PBMCs provided the cDNA or gDNA that served as material.

The CDR3 contains 15 residues. V was pared by 5 bases and J by 1 base, with 14 bases between. Per germline, CDR1 ENHRY and CDR2 SYGVKD. Generated by immunoSEQ multiplex PCR, the TCRdb table keeps only in-frame clones and is missing some. The sample records 65,000 to 75,000 clones, around 83% being singletons. Sequenced: peripheral blood. The clonotype originates from a man older than 75 with acute or convalescent COVID-19. This chain uses TRBV10-3 with TRBJ1-1, with a tentative D call TRBD1 (5 bases). The CDR3 sequence: CAISYSDSKNTEAFF. Written as DNA, the CDR3 is TGTGCCATCAGTTACTCAGACAGTAAGAACACTGAAGCTTTCTTT.